This T cell receptor (beta chain) was identified in a study of shared clonotypes between healthy human individuals (TCRdb year 2020). For the study in its entirety: A couple of women and a few men aged 18 to 49 years were included in the cohort. For each donor, CD4 naive and CD4 memory were each run on three plates, CD8 naive on two plates, and CD8 memory on one plate. Each donor's leukapheresis produced roughly between about 0.8 and 8.9 billion PBMCs. To increase sequencing depth and limit assay-specific biases, TCR repertoire library preparation and sequencing were carried out by different laboratories using diverse techniques. Blood TCR repertoires of roughly five healthy adults were deeply sequenced to estimate repertoire size and the extent of clonotype sharing between individuals. What the authors observed across the whole study: About 5% of naive CD4, roughly 3.6% of naive CD8, 2% to 2.5% of memory CD4, and approximately 0.4% of memory CD8 clonotypes were shared across several donors. The small number of donors limited the genetic and exposure-history diversity represented. Higher generation probabilities were observed for clonotypes shared by all four sorted-subset donors than for non-shared clonotypes. Pairwise subsampling led to the expectation that sequencing depth would affect the degree of clonotype sharing among donors. Rarefaction of sorted-subset datasets indicated incomplete sequencing despite the large sequencing depth. Naive subsets generally had larger estimated clonotype richness than memory subsets did. Sampling was restricted to blood, and TCR repertoires in tissue are likely to differ from TCR repertoires in blood.

Healthy HIV-negative adults with no recently reported acute infections or vaccinations were included as donors. Every donor was a Caucasian adult residing in Nashville, Tennessee, USA. Magnetic negative selection was used to enrich CD4+ T cells, after which naive cells were positively selected on CD45RA and the negative fraction became the memory subset. Blood was obtained by leukapheresis, after which PBMCs were separated by Ficoll-Histopaque density gradient centrifugation and cryopreserved in liquid nitrogen vapor phase. Analytical flow cytometry was used to check the purity and quantity of every magnetically sorted T cell population. Genomic DNA was isolated from every sorted fraction and measured by UV absorbance on a Nanodrop 2000c. From cysteine to phenylalanine, the CDR3 is 18 amino acids long. The only DNA kept is the CDR3, 54 bases in frame from the first base. CDR1 and CDR2, per the germline V gene, are SGDLS and YYNGEE. V ends up 3 bases short and J 7 bases short, with an unmatched junction base count of 13.

As to this clone: Its target antigen remains unknown. Nothing much larger sits one base from this clone, and base qualities are not available.

Using the deep immunoSEQ assay, TCR CDR3 regions were amplified from genomic DNA by multiplex PCR. Extracted genomic DNA from each cell subset was distributed evenly across all wells of several immunoSEQ 96-well plates, and each plate was treated as a replicate. Each replicate PCR for sorted subsets received roughly 0.2 ug genomic DNA, equal to tens of thousands of T cell genomes. Purified libraries were measured with a Qubit 3.0 fluorometer, size-checked on a Bioanalyzer 2100, and measured again with the KAPA Library Quantification kit. Every immunoSEQ 96-well plate was sequenced on a dedicated single-read 150-cycle Illumina NextSeq 550 flow cell. The authors' analysis ran thus. Because the immunoSEQ output included only junctional sequences and no quality scores, the filtering could not be the same as the filtering used for full-length reads. Sequences were annotated with PyIR, a Python wrapper for IgBLAST v1.9, and V/J genes and CDR3 were assigned using IMGT germline references. Reads with weak V/J assignments (E-value above 1e-6), missing CDR3, stop codons, out-of-frame junctions, or ambiguous translated residues were removed. V3J clonotypes were defined by identical inferred V gene, J gene, and CDR3 amino acid sequence. The percentage overlap between two repertoires was calculated by dividing the number of shared unique clonotypes by the size of the smaller repertoire. Repertoire richness was assessed with RTK rarefaction, the Chao1 estimator, and Recon v2.1 estimates of unobserved clonotypes. OLGA was used to compute generation probabilities for all TCRbeta clonotypes that the gDNA method yielded from a few donors. TCRdb limited this immuneACCESS table to in-frame rearrangements with V and J called. A share of clones is missing; checked studies link under half to unresolved V genes, and the rest is unexplained. V, J and clone size reflect that table, while D and trimming were determined from the DNA. This sample gives under 1,100,000 clones in total; approximately 76% of them show up just once. About 1.5% of the sample is in the top ten clones.

Input material: memory CD4+ T cells sorted from blood. What the cell subset or site label conveys for this sample: CD45RA-negative fraction. This sequence originates from a man between 18 and 29 years old in good health. The chain couples TRBV9 to TRBJ1-6, and TRBD1 aligns with 10 junction nucleotides. The DNA is as follows: TGTGCCAGCAGCGAGACTCCCTTAGGACAGGGGGACAATTCACCCCTCCACTTT. Translated, it gives CASSETPLGQGDNSPLHF.